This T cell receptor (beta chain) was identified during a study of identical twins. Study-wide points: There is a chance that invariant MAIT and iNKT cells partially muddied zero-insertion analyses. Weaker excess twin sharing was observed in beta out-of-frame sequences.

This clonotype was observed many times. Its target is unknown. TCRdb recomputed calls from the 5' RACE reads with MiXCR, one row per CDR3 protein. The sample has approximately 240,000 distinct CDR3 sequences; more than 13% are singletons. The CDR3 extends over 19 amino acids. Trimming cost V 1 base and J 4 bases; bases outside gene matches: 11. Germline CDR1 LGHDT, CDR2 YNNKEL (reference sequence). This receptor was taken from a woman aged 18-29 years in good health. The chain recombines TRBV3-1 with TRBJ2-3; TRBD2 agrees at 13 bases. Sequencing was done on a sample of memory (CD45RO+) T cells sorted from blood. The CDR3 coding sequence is TGTGCCAGCAGCCAAGGGGATAAGGGACTAGCGGGGAGGGCAGATACGCAGTATTTT. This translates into CASSQGDKGLAGRADTQYF.